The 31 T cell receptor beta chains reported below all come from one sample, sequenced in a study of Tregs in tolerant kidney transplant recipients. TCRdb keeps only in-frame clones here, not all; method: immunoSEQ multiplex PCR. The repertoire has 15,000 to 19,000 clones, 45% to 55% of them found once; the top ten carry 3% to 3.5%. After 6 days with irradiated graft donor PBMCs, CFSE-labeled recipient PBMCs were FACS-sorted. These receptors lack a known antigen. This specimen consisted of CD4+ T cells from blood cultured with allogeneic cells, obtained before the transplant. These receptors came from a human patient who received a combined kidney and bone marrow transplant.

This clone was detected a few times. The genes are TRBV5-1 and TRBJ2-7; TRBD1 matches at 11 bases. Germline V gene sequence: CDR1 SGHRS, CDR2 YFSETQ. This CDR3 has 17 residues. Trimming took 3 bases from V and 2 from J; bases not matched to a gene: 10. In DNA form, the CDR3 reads TGCGCCAGCAGCTACAATCCCCCGGGACAGGGGGCCTACGAGCAGTACTTC. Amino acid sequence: CASSYNPPGQGAYEQYF.

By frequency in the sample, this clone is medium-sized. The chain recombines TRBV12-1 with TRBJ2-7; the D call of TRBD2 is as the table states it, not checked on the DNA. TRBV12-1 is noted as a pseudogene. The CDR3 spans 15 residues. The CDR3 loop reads CASSSTSGDAREQYF. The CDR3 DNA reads TGTGCCAGCAGCTCCACTAGCGGGGATGCTAGGGAGCAGTACTTC.

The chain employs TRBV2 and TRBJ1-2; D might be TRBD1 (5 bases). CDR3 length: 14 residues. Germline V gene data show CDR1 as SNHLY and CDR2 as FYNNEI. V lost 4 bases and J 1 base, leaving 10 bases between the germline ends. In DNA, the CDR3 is TGTGCCAGCAGTGTCCGGGGGAGTAACTATGGCTACACCTTC. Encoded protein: CASSVRGSNYGYTF.

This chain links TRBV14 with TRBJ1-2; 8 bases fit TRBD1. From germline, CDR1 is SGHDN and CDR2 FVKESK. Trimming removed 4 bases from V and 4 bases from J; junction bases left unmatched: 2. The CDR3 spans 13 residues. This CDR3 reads CASSRQGSYGYTF. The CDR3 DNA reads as TGTGCCAGCAGCCGACAGGGGAGCTATGGCTACACCTTC.

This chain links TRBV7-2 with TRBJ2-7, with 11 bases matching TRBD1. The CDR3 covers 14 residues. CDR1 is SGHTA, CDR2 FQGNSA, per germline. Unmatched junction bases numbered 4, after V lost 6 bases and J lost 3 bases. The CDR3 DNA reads TGTGCCAGCAGGGGGACAGGGGGAATCTACGAGCAGTACTTC. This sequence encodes CASRGTGGIYEQYF.

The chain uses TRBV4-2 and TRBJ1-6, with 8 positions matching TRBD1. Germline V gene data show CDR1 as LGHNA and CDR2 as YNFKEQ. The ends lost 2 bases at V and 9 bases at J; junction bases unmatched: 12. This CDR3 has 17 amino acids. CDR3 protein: CASSQQDRGLSISPLHF. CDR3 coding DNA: TGTGCCAGCAGCCAACAAGACAGGGGTCTCTCTATTTCACCCCTCCACTTT.

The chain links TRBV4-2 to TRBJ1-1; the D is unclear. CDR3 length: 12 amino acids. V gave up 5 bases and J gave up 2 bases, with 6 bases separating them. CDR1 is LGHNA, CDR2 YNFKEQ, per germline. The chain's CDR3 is CASSLANTEAFF. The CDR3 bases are TGTGCCAGCAGCTTAGCTAACACTGAAGCTTTCTTT.

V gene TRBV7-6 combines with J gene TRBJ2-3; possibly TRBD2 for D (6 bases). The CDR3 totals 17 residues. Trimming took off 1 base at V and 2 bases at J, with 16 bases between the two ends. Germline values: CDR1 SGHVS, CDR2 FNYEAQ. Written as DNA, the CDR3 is TGTGCCAGCAGCTTAGAGATTTGCGGGAAAAACACAGATACGCAGTATTTT. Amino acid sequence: CASSLEICGKNTDTQYF.

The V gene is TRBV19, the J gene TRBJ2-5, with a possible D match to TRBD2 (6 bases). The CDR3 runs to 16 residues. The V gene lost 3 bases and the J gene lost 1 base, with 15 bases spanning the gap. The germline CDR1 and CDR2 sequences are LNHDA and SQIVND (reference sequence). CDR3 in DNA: TGTGCCAGTAGTATCGGAGGGAGTAGAACCCAAGAGACCCAGTACTTC. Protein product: CASSIGGSRTQETQYF. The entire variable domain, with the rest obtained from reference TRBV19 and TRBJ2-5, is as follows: DGGITQSPKYLFRKEGQNVTLSCEQNLNHDAMYWYRQDPGQGLRLIYYSQIVNDFQKGDIAEGYSVSREKKESFPLTVTSAQKNPTAFYLCASSIGGSRTQETQYFGPGTRLLVL.

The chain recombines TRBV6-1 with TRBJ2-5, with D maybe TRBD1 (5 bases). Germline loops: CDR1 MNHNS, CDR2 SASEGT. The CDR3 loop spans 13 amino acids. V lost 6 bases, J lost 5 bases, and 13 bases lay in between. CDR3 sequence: CASRSQGWETQYF. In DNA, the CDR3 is TGTGCCAGCAGATCGCAGGGCTGGGAGACCCAGTACTTC.

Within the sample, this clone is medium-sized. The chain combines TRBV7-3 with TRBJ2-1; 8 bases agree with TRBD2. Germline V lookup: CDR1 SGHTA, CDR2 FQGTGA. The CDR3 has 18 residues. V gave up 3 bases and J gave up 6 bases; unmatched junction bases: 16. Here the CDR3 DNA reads TGTGCCAGCAGCTTCCGATCCCCGACTAGCGCGACCTTCAATGAGCAGTTCTTC. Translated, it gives CASSFRSPTSATFNEQFF.

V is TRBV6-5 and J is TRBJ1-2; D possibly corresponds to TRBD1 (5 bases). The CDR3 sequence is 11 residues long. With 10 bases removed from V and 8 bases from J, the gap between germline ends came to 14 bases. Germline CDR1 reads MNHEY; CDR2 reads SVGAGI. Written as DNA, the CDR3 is TGTGCCACCTTTGAAAGGGGAGGCTACACCTTC. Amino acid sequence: CATFERGGYTF.

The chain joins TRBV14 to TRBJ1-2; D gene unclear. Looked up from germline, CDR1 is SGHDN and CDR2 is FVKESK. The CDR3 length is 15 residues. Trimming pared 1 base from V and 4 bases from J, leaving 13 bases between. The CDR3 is CASSQVGGARYGYTF. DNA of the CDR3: TGTGCCAGCAGCCAAGTTGGCGGAGCGCGCTATGGCTACACCTTC.

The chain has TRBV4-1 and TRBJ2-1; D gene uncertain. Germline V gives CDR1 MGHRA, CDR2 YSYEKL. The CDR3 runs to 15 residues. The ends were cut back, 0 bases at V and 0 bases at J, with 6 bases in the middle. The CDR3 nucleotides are TGCGCCAGCAGCCAAGATGAGCGCTCCTACAATGAGCAGTTCTTC. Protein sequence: CASSQDERSYNEQFF.

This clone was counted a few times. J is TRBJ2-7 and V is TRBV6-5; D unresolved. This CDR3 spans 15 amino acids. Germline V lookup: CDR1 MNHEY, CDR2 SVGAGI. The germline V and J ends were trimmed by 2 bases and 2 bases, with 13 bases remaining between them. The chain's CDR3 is CASSYRWAGTYEQYF. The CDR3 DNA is TGTGCCAGCAGTTACCGCTGGGCAGGCACCTACGAGCAGTACTTC.

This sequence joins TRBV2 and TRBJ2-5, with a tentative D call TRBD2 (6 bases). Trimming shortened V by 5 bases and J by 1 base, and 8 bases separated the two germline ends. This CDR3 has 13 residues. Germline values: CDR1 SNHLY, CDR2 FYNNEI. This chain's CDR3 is CASSRTTQETQYF. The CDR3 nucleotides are TGTGCCAGCAGTCGGACTACCCAAGAGACCCAGTACTTC. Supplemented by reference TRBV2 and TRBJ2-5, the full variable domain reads EPEVTQTPSHQVTQMGQEVILRCVPISNHLYFYWYRQILGQKVEFLVSFYNNEISEKSEIFDDQFSVERPDGSNFTLKIRSTKLEDSAMYFCASSRTTQETQYFGPGTRLLVL.

The DNA of the CDR3 is TGTGCCACCGGTAGACCGGGACAGGGTTCCTACGAGCAGTACTTC. Amino acids: CATGRPGQGSYEQYF. The chain links TRBV10-3 to TRBJ2-7; TRBD1 aligns across 9 bases. Germline CDR1 ENHRY, CDR2 SYGVKD. Germline trimming cut 10 bases from V and 1 base from J; bases unmatched to any gene: 11. CDR3 length equals 15 residues.

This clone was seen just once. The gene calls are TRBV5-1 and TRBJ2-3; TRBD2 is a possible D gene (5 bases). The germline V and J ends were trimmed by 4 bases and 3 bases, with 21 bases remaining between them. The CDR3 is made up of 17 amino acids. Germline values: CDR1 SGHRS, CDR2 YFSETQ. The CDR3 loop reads CASSLLIRAGHTDTQYF. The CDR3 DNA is TGCGCCAGCAGCCTACTTATTAGGGCGGGTCATACAGATACGCAGTATTTT.

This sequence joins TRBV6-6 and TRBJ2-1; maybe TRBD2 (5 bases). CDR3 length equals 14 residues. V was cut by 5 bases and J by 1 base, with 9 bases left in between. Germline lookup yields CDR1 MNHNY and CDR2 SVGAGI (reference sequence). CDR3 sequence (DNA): TGTGCCAGCAGTACACTAGGATCCTACAATGAGCAGTTCTTC. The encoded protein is CASSTLGSYNEQFF.

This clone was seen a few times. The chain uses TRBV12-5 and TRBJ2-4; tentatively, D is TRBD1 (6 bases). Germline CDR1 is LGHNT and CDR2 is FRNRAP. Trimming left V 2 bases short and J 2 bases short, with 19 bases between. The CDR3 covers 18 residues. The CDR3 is CASGLTPYLTGTKNIQYF. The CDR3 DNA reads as TGTGCTAGTGGTTTGACCCCATACCTTACAGGGACCAAAAACATTCAGTACTTC.

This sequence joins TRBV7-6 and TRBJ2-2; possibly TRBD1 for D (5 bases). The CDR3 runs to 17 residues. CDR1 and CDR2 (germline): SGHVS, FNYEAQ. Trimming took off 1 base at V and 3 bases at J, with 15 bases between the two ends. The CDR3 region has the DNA TGTGCCAGCAGCTTAGACTTTACAGGTCCGGACACCGGGGAGCTGTTTTTT. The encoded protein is CASSLDFTGPDTGELFF.

Here the CDR3 reads CASSLGDRLSTDTQYF. In DNA, the CDR3 is TGCGCCAGCAGCTTGGGGGACAGACTTAGCACAGATACGCAGTATTTT. The chain links TRBV5-1 to TRBJ2-3; 7 bases match TRBD1. Per the germline V gene, CDR1 is SGHRS and CDR2 is YFSETQ. This CDR3 has 16 residues. V shed 0 bases and J 0 bases; nucleotides not matched to a gene: 4.

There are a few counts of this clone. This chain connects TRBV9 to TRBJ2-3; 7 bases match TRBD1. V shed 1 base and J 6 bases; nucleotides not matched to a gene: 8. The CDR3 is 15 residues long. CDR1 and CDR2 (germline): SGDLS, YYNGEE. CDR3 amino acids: CASSVFWGQTDTQYF. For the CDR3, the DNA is TGTGCCAGCAGCGTATTTTGGGGACAGACTGATACGCAGTATTTT.

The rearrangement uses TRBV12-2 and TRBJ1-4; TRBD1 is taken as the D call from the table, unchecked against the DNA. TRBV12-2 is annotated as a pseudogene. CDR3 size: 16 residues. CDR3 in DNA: TGTGCAAGTCGCCTTGCTAGGGTACAGGGGGGTGAAAAACTGTTTTTT. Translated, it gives CASRLARVQGGEKLFF.

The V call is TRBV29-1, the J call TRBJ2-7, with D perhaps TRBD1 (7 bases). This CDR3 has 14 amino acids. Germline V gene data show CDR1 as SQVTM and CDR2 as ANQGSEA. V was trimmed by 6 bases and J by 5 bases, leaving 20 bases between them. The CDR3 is CSVWGSRGANEQYF. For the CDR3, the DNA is TGCAGCGTGTGGGGTTCCAGGGGGGCCAACGAGCAGTACTTC.

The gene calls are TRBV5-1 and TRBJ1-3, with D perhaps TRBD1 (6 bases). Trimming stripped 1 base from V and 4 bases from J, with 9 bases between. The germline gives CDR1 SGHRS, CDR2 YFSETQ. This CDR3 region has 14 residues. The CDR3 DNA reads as TGCGCCAGCAGCTTGTTAGGGACAGGAAACACCATATATTTT. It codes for CASSLLGTGNTIYF. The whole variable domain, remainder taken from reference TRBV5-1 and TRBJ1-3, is KAGVTQTPRYLIKTRGQQVTLSCSPISGHRSVSWYQQTPGQGLQFLFEYFSETQRNKGNFPGRFSGRQFSNSRSEMNVSTLELGDSALYLCASSLLGTGNTIYFGEGSWLTVV.

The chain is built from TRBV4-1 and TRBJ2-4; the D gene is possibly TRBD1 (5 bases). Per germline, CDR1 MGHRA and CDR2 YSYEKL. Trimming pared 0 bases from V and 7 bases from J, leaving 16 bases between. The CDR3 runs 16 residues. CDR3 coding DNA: TGCGCCAGCAGCCAAGAATTTAGGGGCCCCCCTAACATTCAGTACTTC. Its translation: CASSQEFRGPPNIQYF.

In nucleotides, the CDR3 is TGTGCCAGCAGTTACTCAGGGGAGAACACTGAAGCTTTCTTT. Translation: CASSYSGENTEAFF. The chain uses TRBV6-5 and TRBJ1-1; TRBD1 is a possible D gene (5 bases). V was clipped by 0 bases and J by 1 base, with 6 bases between them. Germline assignment: CDR1 MNHEY and CDR2 SVGAGI. This CDR3 is 14 amino acids long.

CDR3 DNA: TGTGCCTGGCAGGTTTACACTGAAGCTTTCTTT. This gives the protein CAWQVYTEAFF. The gene calls are TRBV30 and TRBJ1-1; D gene unclear. The CDR3 is made up of 11 amino acids. The germline gives CDR1 GTSNPN, CDR2 SVGIG (reference sequence). Trimming stripped 5 bases from V and 3 bases from J, with 7 bases between.

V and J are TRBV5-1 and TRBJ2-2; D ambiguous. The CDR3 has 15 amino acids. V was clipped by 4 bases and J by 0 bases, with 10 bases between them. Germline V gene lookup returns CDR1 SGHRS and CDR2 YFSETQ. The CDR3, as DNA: TGCGCCAGCAGCGAAACAGCCGCGAACACCGGGGAGCTGTTTTTT. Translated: CASSETAANTGELFF.

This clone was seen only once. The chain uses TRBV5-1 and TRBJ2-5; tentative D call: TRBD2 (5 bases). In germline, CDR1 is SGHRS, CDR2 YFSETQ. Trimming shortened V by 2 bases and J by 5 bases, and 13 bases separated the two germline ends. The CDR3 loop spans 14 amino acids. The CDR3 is CASSLGGIRETQYF. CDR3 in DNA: TGCGCCAGCAGCTTAGGAGGAATCAGGGAGACCCAGTACTTC.